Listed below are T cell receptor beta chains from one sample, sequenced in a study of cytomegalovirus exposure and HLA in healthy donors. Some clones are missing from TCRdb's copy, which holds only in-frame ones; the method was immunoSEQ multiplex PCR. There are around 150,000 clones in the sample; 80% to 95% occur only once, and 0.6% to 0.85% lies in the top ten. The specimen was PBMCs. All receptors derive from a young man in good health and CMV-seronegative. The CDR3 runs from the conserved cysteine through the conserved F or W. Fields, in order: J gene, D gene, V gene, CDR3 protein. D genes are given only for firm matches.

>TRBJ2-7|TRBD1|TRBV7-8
CASSPIGTASYEQYF
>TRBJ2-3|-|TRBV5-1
CASSSLTGRTDTQYF
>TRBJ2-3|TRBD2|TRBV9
CASSVGVVSGSNTDTQYF
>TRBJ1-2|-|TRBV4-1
CASSQDVGRVEGYTF
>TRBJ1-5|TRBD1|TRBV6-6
CASRGGNGNQPQHF
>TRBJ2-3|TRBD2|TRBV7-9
CASSRSGGRSLDTQYF
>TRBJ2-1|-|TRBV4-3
CASSQELGRVNEQFF
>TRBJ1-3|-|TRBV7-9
CASSLDRLVSGNTIYF
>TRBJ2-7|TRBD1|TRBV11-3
CASSAGTGDYEQYF
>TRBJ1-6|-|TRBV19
CASTGGLNNSPLHF
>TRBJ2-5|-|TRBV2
CASSESVGGETQYF
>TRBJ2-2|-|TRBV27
CASSLTGNTGELFF
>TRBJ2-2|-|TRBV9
CASSVGPGSDTGELFF
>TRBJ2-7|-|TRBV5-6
CASSLEGPGREQYF
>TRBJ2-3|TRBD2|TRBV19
CASSIRRGSTDTQYF